This is a list of T cell receptor beta chains from one sample in a study of T cell responses to AZD1222 COVID-19 vaccine. Profiled with immunoSEQ multiplex PCR; TCRdb holds only in-frame clones, not every one. Seen here are 120,000 to 150,000 clones, approximately 78% observed once, and the top ten hold 3.5% to 5%. The sample here was peripheral blood, taken on day 0 of MenACWY control vaccination. The source of these receptors is an adult in good health. Each CDR3 is given without its conserved first and last residue. D genes are given only for firm matches.

V	D	J	CDR3
TRBV2	TRBD2	TRBJ2-1	ASSPSGSSYNEQF
TRBV11-2	.	TRBJ1-2	ASSLLQSGGYT
TRBV3-1/TRBV3-2	TRBD1	TRBJ2-2	ASSRDRSTGELF
TRBV18	TRBD1	TRBJ1-2	ASSPTGPQGANGYT
TRBV19	TRBD1	TRBJ1-2	ASGTACRDYCYT
TRBV15	.	TRBJ2-2	ATSRDMRTGELF
TRBV7-2	TRBD1	TRBJ2-1	ASSLVSLQGASSYNEQF
TRBV4-1	.	TRBJ1-5	ASSQSWGQSQSNQPQH
TRBV2	.	TRBJ2-2	ASSRETTGELF
TRBV10-3	.	TRBJ1-2	AISESGYYGYT
TRBV28	TRBD1	TRBJ1-2	ASSLGTGAYGYT
TRBV5-4	.	TRBJ1-1	ASSLSGTEAF
TRBV27	.	TRBJ2-7	ASSRSGPLPYEQY
TRBV11-2	.	TRBJ2-7	ASSLAGPYHEQY
TRBV12-3/TRBV12-4	.	TRBJ1-1	ASSGTSKAF
TRBV5-4	TRBD2	TRBJ2-3	ASSVPSGGEADTQY
TRBV9	.	TRBJ1-4	ASSVPGGNEKLF
TRBV5-4	TRBD1	TRBJ1-1	ASSRDRGNTEAF
TRBV3-1/TRBV3-2	.	TRBJ1-2	ASSLGGGNYGYT
TRBV12-2	.	TRBJ2-1	ASRLGRDRLCRSYNEQF
TRBV27	TRBD2	TRBJ2-3	ASSQRGLAGGPRDTQY
TRBV27	TRBD1	TRBJ1-5	ASSSLQGPDQPQH
TRBV19	TRBD2	TRBJ2-1	ASSFLGGGSLREQF
TRBV7-9	.	TRBJ1-1	ASSPRGWGATEAF
TRBV25-1	.	TRBJ1-1	ASRSGVRNTEAF
TRBV19	.	TRBJ2-3	ASSLTERQY
TRBV5-1	.	TRBJ2-1	ASSLDPASVNNEQF
TRBV10-1	.	TRBJ1-2	ASSESRSYGYT
TRBV6-5	TRBD2	TRBJ2-3	ASSYERGKDTQY
TRBV5-6	TRBD1	TRBJ1-5	ASSAGQVRQPQH
TRBV3-1/TRBV3-2	.	TRBJ1-1	ASSKSTMINTEAF
TRBV5-6	.	TRBJ2-3	ASKIGPHTDTQY
TRBV6-5	.	TRBJ1-1	ASRITMNTEAF
TRBV6-4	.	TRBJ2-1	ASSDSAGRYNEQF